The source of this T cell receptor beta chain is a study of CD8 T cells in ankylosing spondylitis. The sample holds many counts of this clonotype. Antigen specificity is unknown. General study findings and limits: In ankylosing spondylitis patients, matched synovial fluid reportedly showed significant enrichment of disease-linked clones. Some motif variants had been reported before (in reactive arthritis synovial fluid and blood).

As the method for making TCR beta libraries, quantitative 5'-RACE with molecular barcodes was used. TCRdb analysed the 5' RACE reads with MiXCR anew, one entry per CDR3 protein. Here the sample spans over 100,000 distinct CDR3 sequences, about an eighth being singletons. This CDR3 comprises 15 residues. V was pared by 0 bases and J by 1 base, with 10 bases between. Germline V gene data show CDR1 as SGHNT and CDR2 as YYREEE (reference sequence). Source material: blood, either unsorted or a sorted T cell fraction (not recorded which). The TCR originated in a female donor with ankylosing spondylitis or in good health (not recorded which). The chain combines TRBV5-4 with TRBJ1-1; D is undetermined. The CDR3 is CASSLAGSWNTEAFF. The CDR3 region has the DNA TGTGCCAGCAGCTTGGCTGGCAGCTGGAACACTGAAGCTTTCTTT. Full variable domain (missing parts from reference TRBV5-4 and TRBJ1-1): ETGVTQSPTHLIKTRGQQVTLRCSSQSGHNTVSWYQQALGQGPQFIFQYYREEENGRGNFPPRFSGLQFPNYSSELNVNALELDDSALYLCASSLAGSWNTEAFFGQGTRLTVV.